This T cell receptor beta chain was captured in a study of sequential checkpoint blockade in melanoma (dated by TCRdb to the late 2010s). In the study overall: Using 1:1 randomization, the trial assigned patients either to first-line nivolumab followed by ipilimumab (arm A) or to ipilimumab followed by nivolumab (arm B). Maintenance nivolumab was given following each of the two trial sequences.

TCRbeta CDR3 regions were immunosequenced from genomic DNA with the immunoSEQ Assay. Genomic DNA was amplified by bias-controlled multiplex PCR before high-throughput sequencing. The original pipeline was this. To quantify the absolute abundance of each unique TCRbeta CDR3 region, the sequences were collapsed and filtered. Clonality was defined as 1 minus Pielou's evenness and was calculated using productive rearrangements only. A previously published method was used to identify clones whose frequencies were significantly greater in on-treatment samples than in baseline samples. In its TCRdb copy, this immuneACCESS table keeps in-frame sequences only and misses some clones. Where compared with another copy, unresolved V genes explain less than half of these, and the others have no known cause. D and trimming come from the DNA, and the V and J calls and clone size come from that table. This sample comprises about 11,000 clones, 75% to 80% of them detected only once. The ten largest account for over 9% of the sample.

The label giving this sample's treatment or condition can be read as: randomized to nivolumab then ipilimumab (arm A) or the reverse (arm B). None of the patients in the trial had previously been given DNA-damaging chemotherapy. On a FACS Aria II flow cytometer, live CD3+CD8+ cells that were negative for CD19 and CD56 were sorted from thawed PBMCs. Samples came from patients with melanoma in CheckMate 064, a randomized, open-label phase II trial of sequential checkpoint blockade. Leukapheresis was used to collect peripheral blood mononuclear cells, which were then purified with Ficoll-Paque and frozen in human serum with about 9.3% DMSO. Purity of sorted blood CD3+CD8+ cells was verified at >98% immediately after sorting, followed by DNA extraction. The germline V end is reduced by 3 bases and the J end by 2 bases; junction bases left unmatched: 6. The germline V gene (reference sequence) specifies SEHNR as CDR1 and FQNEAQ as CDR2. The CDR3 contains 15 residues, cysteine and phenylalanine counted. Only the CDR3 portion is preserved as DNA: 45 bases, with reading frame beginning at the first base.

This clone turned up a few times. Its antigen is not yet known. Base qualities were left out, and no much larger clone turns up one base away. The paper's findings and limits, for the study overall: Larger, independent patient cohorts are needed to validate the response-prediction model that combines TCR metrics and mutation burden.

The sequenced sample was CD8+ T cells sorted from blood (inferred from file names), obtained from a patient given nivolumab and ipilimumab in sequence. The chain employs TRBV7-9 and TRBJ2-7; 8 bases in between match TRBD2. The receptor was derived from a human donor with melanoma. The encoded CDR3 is CASSFTSGLPYEQYF. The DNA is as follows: TGTGCCAGCAGCTTTACTAGCGGCCTTCCCTACGAGCAGTACTTC.